Presented here are 17 T cell receptor beta chains from one specimen sequenced in a study of blood T cell repertoires in COVID-19. Only in-frame clones appear in the TCRdb table, and some are missing; sequencing was by immunoSEQ multiplex PCR. The table records roughly 96,000 clones, around 81% of them present only once. Sample: peripheral blood. The receptor set was obtained from a man aged 55-75 years with acute or convalescent COVID-19.

J is TRBJ1-1 and V is TRBV3-1 (or the pseudogene TRBV3-2); TRBD1 might be the D (6 bases). The CDR3 loop spans 15 amino acids. V lost 5 bases, J lost 1 base, and 14 bases lay in between. Per the germline V gene, CDR1 is LGHDT and CDR2 is YNNKEL (reference sequence). In nucleotides, the CDR3 is TGTGCCAGCAGCAGCGGATTGACAGGGAACACTGAAGCTTTCTTT. Protein sequence: CASSSGLTGNTEAFF.

In the case of this clone: One end of the junction varies from germline; a read error may be responsible. The V call is TRBV7-2, the J call TRBJ1-3; TRBD1 matches at 8 bases. This CDR3 has 15 amino acids. Germline V lookup: CDR1 SGHTA, CDR2 FQGNSA. CDR3 DNA sequence: TGTGCCAGCAGCGTAGCGACAGGGGCTGGAAACACCATATATTTT. Amino acids: CASSVATGAGNTIYF.

This chain links TRBV7-8 with TRBJ2-7, with D tentatively TRBD1 (5 bases). This CDR3 comprises 12 residues. Germline CDR1 is SGHVS and CDR2 is FQNEAQ. Trimming stripped 5 bases from V and 7 bases from J, with 12 bases between. The CDR3 sequence is CASSLARGEQYV. In nucleotides, the CDR3 is TGTGCCAGCAGCCTCGCAAGGGGAGAGCAGTACGTC.

This chain joins TRBV30 and TRBJ1-5; D gene unclear. Germline V gives CDR1 GTSNPN, CDR2 SVGIG (reference sequence). This CDR3 comprises 13 residues. Trimming took off 5 bases at V and 5 bases at J, with 13 bases between the two ends. The CDR3 loop reads CAWSRREDQPQHF. As DNA, the CDR3 is TGTGCCTGGTCAAGGAGGGAGGATCAGCCCCAGCATTTT.

This clone has just one count. CDR3 DNA sequence: TGTGCCACCAGCCCTCTACAGGGGGGCTGGAATCAGCCCCAGCATTTT. It encodes CATSPLQGGWNQPQHF. The chain is built from TRBV15 and TRBJ1-5; 8 bases align to TRBD1. Germline loops: CDR1 LNHNV, CDR2 YYDKDF (reference sequence). The CDR3 totals 16 residues. Trimming removed 5 bases from V and 4 bases from J; junction bases left unmatched: 10.

As DNA, the CDR3 is TGTGCCAGCAGTTTGATCGCCCAGCGCTCCTACGAGCAGTACTTC. Translation: CASSLIAQRSYEQYF. V usage is TRBV27 and J usage is TRBJ2-7; no clear D gene. V lost 3 bases and J 0 bases, leaving 12 bases between the germline ends. The CDR3 is 15 amino acids. Germline CDR1 reads MNHEY; CDR2 reads SMNVEV (reference sequence).

The V call is TRBV5-8, the J call TRBJ1-5; 9 positions match TRBD1. The CDR3 has 15 residues. With 5 bases clipped from V and 6 bases from J, the junction kept 9 bases outside the gene matches. Germline V gene data show CDR1 as SGHTS and CDR2 as YDEGEE. CDR3 protein: CASSPDRGRGQPQHF. The CDR3 DNA sequence: TGTGCCAGCAGTCCGGACAGGGGACGAGGTCAGCCCCAGCATTTT.

This chain joins TRBV12-2 and TRBJ2-1; TRBD1 reflects the table's D call only, with no check against the DNA. TRBV12-2 is termed a pseudogene. This CDR3 region has 16 residues. CDR3 residues: CASRPQGEIPLGEQFF. The CDR3 coding sequence is TGTGCAAGTCGGCCACAGGGGGAGATCCCCCTCGGTGAGCAGTTCTTC.

The chain employs TRBV4-1 and TRBJ1-1; TRBD1 aligns across 8 bases. The V and J ends lost 3 bases and 1 base, in that order; junction bases with no gene match: 4. From germline, CDR1 is MGHRA and CDR2 YSYEKL. The CDR3 extends over 15 amino acids. The CDR3 here is CASSHSGTGNTEAFF. The DNA of the CDR3 is TGCGCCAGCAGCCACTCCGGGACAGGGAACACTGAAGCTTTCTTT.

The chain combines TRBV2 with TRBJ1-5; D remains ambiguous. Germline V gene lookup returns CDR1 SNHLY and CDR2 FYNNEI. The CDR3 runs to 16 residues. Between the trimmed V and J ends, which lost 3 bases and 3 bases, there was a span of 15 bases. CDR3 loop: CASSDTGEWHNQPQHF. The CDR3 coding sequence is TGTGCCAGCAGTGATACTGGGGAGTGGCACAATCAGCCCCAGCATTTT. The full variable domain, its missing parts supplied by reference TRBV2 and TRBJ1-5, is EPEVTQTPSHQVTQMGQEVILRCVPISNHLYFYWYRQILGQKVEFLVSFYNNEISEKSEIFDDQFSVERPDGSNFTLKIRSTKLEDSAMYFCASSDTGEWHNQPQHFGDGTRLSIL.

The chain couples TRBV6-5 to TRBJ2-7, with D perhaps TRBD2 (6 bases). Germline loops: CDR1 MNHEY, CDR2 SVGAGI. The V end was cut by 6 bases, the J end by 3 bases, with 9 bases between. This CDR3 is 12 amino acids long. CDR3 sequence reads: CASRGLYYEQYF. CDR3 nucleotide sequence: TGTGCCAGCAGGGGACTCTACTACGAGCAGTACTTC.

The J gene is TRBJ2-1, the V gene TRBV10-1; 7 bases fit TRBD1. V lost 3 bases to trimming and J lost 5 bases; unmatched junction nucleotides: 7. The CDR3 is 15 amino acids. The germline V gene encodes CDR1 WNHNN and CDR2 SYGVQD (reference sequence). Here the CDR3 DNA reads TGCGCCAGCAGTGACCAAGGGACAGTGGACAATGAGCAGTTCTTC. Residues: CASSDQGTVDNEQFF.

This clone was counted between two and nine times. The genes are TRBV2 and TRBJ1-2; D remains unclear. The V end was cut by 2 bases, the J end by 5 bases, with 12 bases between. Germline CDR1 reads SNHLY; CDR2 reads FYNNEI. CDR3 length: 14 amino acids. CDR3 protein: CASSERGLPYGYTF. For the CDR3, the DNA is TGTGCCAGCAGTGAACGTGGACTGCCTTATGGCTACACCTTC.

The rearrangement uses TRBV7-9 and TRBJ2-2; 8 bases align to TRBD1. The CDR3 runs 17 residues. J was trimmed by 4 bases and V by 2 bases; bases with no gene match: 9. In germline, CDR1 is SEHNR, CDR2 FQNEAQ (reference sequence). CDR3 in DNA: TGTGCCAGCAGCTTACCCCTGACAGGGGACCTCACCGGGGAGCTGTTTTTT. Amino acid sequence: CASSLPLTGDLTGELFF.

This chain links TRBV7-8 with TRBJ1-5; a weak D match, TRBD1 (5 bases). The CDR3 has 15 amino acids. Germline assignment: CDR1 SGHVS and CDR2 FQNEAQ. V gave up 5 bases and J gave up 3 bases, with 14 bases separating them. CDR3 residues: CASSPQGGYNQPQHF. The CDR3 DNA reads as TGTGCCAGCAGCCCCCAGGGCGGATACAATCAGCCCCAGCATTTT.

Only a few counts were recorded for this clone. This chain uses TRBV11-3 with TRBJ1-6, with a possible D match to TRBD1 (5 bases). The V and J ends lost 0 bases and 8 bases respectively, with 14 bases between them. The germline V gene encodes CDR1 SGHNT and CDR2 YENEEA. This CDR3 is 16 amino acids long. The CDR3 DNA reads as TGTGCCAGCAGCTTAGAAGGGGATCCCTCCCATTCACCCCTCCACTTT. Amino acids: CASSLEGDPSHSPLHF. Combining the CDR3 with reference TRBV11-3 and TRBJ1-6 gives the whole variable domain EAGVVQSPRYKIIEKKQPVAFWCNPISGHNTLYWYLQNLGQGPELLIRYENEEAVDDSQLPKDRFSAERLKGVDSTLKIQPAELGDSAVYLCASSLEGDPSHSPLHFGNGTRLTVT.

This clone appeared a few times. The chain couples TRBV6-6 to TRBJ2-6; D gene uncertain. V gave up 4 bases and J gave up 4 bases, with 11 bases separating them. The CDR3 totals 15 residues. Germline CDR1 and CDR2: MNHNY and SVGAGI (reference sequence). The CDR3 loop is CASSSMVSGANVLTF. The CDR3 DNA follows: TGTGCCAGCAGTTCTATGGTTTCCGGGGCCAACGTCCTGACTTTC.